These 16 T cell receptor beta chains originate from one sample sequenced in a study of shared clonotypes between healthy human individuals (dated by TCRdb to the early 2020s). CD8 naive samples consisted of CD45RO-negative cells that were positively selected for CCR7, yielding a CD45RA+CCR7+ population without TemRA cells. The receptor library was made with the immunoSEQ multiplex PCR assay. TCRdb re-hosts the immuneACCESS table, in-frame sequences only. Its copies lack some clones; in the studies checked, an unresolved V gene accounts for under half of them, and the cause for the rest is not known. The sample table records about 2 million clones; about 94% of these occur just once. About 1.1% of the sample is in the top ten clones. Sequenced input: naive CD8+ T cells sorted from blood. The cell subset or site tag for this specimen amounts to: CD45RA+CCR7+. The receptor source for this set is a man aged 18 to 29 in good health.

J is TRBJ1-1 and V is TRBV4-2; TRBD1 matches at 9 bases. V lost 5 bases and J lost 0; bases outside the gene matches: 4. The germline gives CDR1 LGHNA, CDR2 YNFKEQ. This CDR3 has 15 amino acids. The CDR3 DNA sequence: TGTGCCAGCAGCTGGACAGGGGAGATGAACACTGAAGCTTTCTTT. It encodes CASSWTGEMNTEAFF.

This sequence joins TRBV6-5 and TRBJ2-1, with a tentative D call TRBD2 (5 bases). Germline CDR1 MNHEY, CDR2 SVGAGI. Trimming shortened V by 0 bases and J by 3 bases, and 12 bases separated the two germline ends. The CDR3 totals 16 residues. CDR3 protein: CASSYSELGRYNEQFF. CDR3 bases: TGTGCCAGCAGTTACTCGGAACTAGGGCGCTACAATGAGCAGTTCTTC.

The V call is TRBV7-2, the J call TRBJ1-1; D may be TRBD1 (5 bases). The CDR3 is made up of 18 amino acids. Germline CDR1 reads SGHTA; CDR2 reads FQGNSA. Trimming took off 5 bases at V and 1 base at J, with 23 bases between the two ends. This CDR3 is CASSLGFGAKPKNTEAFF. CDR3 nucleotide sequence: TGTGCCAGCAGCCTGGGGTTTGGGGCAAAGCCAAAGAACACTGAAGCTTTCTTT.

The chain joins TRBV5-1 to TRBJ1-5, with 10 bases aligning to TRBD1. This CDR3 contains 14 residues. The trim removed 3 bases at V and 8 bases at J, leaving 5 bases unmatched. The germline CDR1 and CDR2 sequences are SGHRS and YFSETQ. The CDR3 DNA sequence: TGCGCCAGCAGCTCGGGACAGGGGTCTGAGCCCCAGCATTTT. Its translation: CASSSGQGSEPQHF.

In the case of this clone: This sample also contains other DNA sequences that code for the same CDR3. This chain joins TRBV29-1 and TRBJ2-3; D perhaps matches TRBD1 (6 bases). The germline V gene encodes CDR1 SQVTM and CDR2 ANQGSEA. The CDR3 length is 13 residues. Deletions cut 2 bases from V and 3 bases from J, with 9 bases between. The CDR3 DNA sequence: TGCAGCGTTGAAACAGGGTCGACAGATACGCAGTATTTT. Translation gives CSVETGSTDTQYF.

The gene calls are TRBV19 and TRBJ2-1; tentative D call: TRBD2 (5 bases). The germline V gene encodes CDR1 LNHDA and CDR2 SQIVND (reference sequence). V lost 5 bases, J lost 0 bases, and 14 bases lay in between. The CDR3 is made up of 16 amino acids. The CDR3 loop reads CASSPPSGPSYNEQFF. In nucleotides, the CDR3 is TGTGCCAGTAGTCCTCCGAGCGGTCCCTCCTACAATGAGCAGTTCTTC.

This chain links TRBV5-4 with TRBJ1-6; D not resolved. The CDR3 sequence is 14 residues long. The V end was cut by 4 bases, the J end by 2 bases, with 7 bases between. CDR1 SGHNT and CDR2 YYREEE come from the germline V gene (reference sequence). Here the CDR3 reads CASSTGTYNSPLHF. The CDR3 bases are TGTGCCAGCAGCACGGGGACCTATAATTCACCCCTCCACTTT.

V is TRBV7-8 and J is TRBJ1-3; D is ambiguous. Trimming removed 4 bases from V and 4 bases from J, with 5 bases in between. The CDR3 covers 12 residues. Germline assignment: CDR1 SGHVS and CDR2 FQNEAQ. The CDR3 DNA reads TGTGCCAGCAGCTCTCAGGGAAACACCATATATTTT. Translated: CASSSQGNTIYF.

J is TRBJ2-6 and V is TRBV4-1; no firm D call. The CDR3 runs 17 residues. From germline, CDR1 is MGHRA and CDR2 YSYEKL. Trimming took off 4 bases at V and 0 bases at J, with 13 bases between the two ends. This CDR3 reads CASSRTTAFSGANVLTF. CDR3 nucleotides: TGCGCCAGCAGCCGCACTACAGCTTTCTCTGGGGCCAACGTCCTGACTTTC.

V is TRBV9 and J is TRBJ2-2; 14 bases line up with TRBD2. After removal of 2 bases from V and 4 bases from J, the junction contained 10 bases not matched to a gene. Germline V gives CDR1 SGDLS, CDR2 YYNGEE. The CDR3 runs to 19 residues. CDR3 bases: TGTGCCAGCAGCGTCGCGACTAGCGGGAGGGCCTTGGGCACCGGGGAGCTGTTTTTT. Its protein product is CASSVATSGRALGTGELFF.

The chain links TRBV7-9 to TRBJ2-1; possibly TRBD1 or TRBD2 for D (7 bases each). Germline V gives CDR1 SEHNR, CDR2 FQNEAQ (reference sequence). This CDR3 has 17 residues. V lost 3 bases and J 9 bases, leaving 24 bases between the germline ends. The DNA of the CDR3 is TGTGCCAGCAGCTTTAGCCTTTCAGGGGGGGACAATCTTGAGCAGTTCTTC. It is translated as CASSFSLSGGDNLEQFF. Based on the CDR3 plus reference TRBV7-9 and TRBJ2-1, the full variable domain is DTGVSQNPRHKITKRGQNVTFRCDPISEHNRLYWYRQTLGQGPEFLTYFQNEAQLEKSRLLSDRFSAERPKGSFSTLEIQRTEQGDSAMYLCASSFSLSGGDNLEQFFGPGTRLTVL.

The rearrangement links TRBV13 to TRBJ1-2; D is unclear. Trimming removed 0 bases from V and 0 bases from J, with 11 bases in between. The CDR3 spans 16 residues. In germline, CDR1 is PRHDT, CDR2 FYEKMQ (reference sequence). The CDR3, as DNA: TGTGCCAGCAGCTTAGGGTCTGGCAGTGCTAACTATGGCTACACCTTC. Its protein product is CASSLGSGSANYGYTF.

A remark on this clone: An end of the junction does not agree with germline; a read error may underlie this. This CDR3 is CASSPDRDGELFF. DNA for the CDR3: TGTGCTAGCAGCCCGGACAGGGACGGGGAGCTGTTTTTT. V gene TRBV7-7 combines with J gene TRBJ2-2; TRBD1 agrees at 8 bases. The CDR3 extends over 13 amino acids. CDR1 and CDR2 from the germline V gene are SSHAT and FNYEAQ (reference sequence).

Turning to this clone: The same CDR3 is also encoded by other DNA sequences in this sample. This sequence joins TRBV27 and TRBJ2-1; 7 nucleotides align to TRBD1. Germline CDR1 is MNHEY and CDR2 is SMNVEV (reference sequence). The CDR3 covers 13 residues. Trimming at V came to 3 bases and at J to 7 bases, leaving 3 bases not matched to a gene. For the CDR3, the DNA is TGTGCCAGCAGTTTCACAGGGGTTAATGAGCAGTTCTTC. The encoded protein is CASSFTGVNEQFF.

A single count supports this clone. The J gene is TRBJ1-2, the V gene TRBV19, with 8 bases identical to TRBD1. Germline assignment: CDR1 LNHDA and CDR2 SQIVND (reference sequence). The trim removed 4 bases at V and 8 bases at J, leaving 15 bases unmatched. The CDR3 totals 16 residues. The CDR3 sequence is CASSTGTGGLVWGYTF. CDR3 DNA: TGTGCCAGTAGTACCGGGACAGGCGGCCTGGTCTGGGGCTACACCTTC.

The chain is built from TRBV4-1 and TRBJ2-7; D is unresolved. The germline V and J ends were trimmed by 2 bases and 7 bases, with 15 bases remaining between them. CDR3 length: 14 amino acids. Germline-derived CDR1 and CDR2 are MGHRA and YSYEKL. In nucleotides, the CDR3 is TGCGCCAGCAGCCAATCGGTGGGTCCTCGGGAGCAGTACTTC. This gives the protein CASSQSVGPREQYF.